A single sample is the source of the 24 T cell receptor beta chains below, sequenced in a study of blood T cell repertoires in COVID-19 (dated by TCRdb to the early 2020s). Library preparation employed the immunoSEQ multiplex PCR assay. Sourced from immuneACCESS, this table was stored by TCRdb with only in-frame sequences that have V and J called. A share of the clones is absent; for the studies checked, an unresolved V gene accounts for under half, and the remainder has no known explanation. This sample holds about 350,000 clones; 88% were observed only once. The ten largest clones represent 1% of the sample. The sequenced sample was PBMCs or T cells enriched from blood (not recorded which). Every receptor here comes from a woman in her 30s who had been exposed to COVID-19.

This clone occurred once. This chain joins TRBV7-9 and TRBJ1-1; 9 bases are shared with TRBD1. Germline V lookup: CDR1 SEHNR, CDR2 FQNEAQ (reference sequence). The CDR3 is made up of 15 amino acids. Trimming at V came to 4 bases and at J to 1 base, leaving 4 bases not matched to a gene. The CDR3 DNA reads TGTGCCAGCAGCTCACAGGGGGCGGGGAACACTGAAGCTTTCTTT. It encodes CASSSQGAGNTEAFF.

CDR3 coding DNA: TGTGCCAGCAGCCAAGGGTCAGGTATGAATCAGCCCCAGCATTTT. The encoded protein is CASSQGSGMNQPQHF. The chain recombines TRBV3-1 (or the pseudogene TRBV3-2) with TRBJ1-5; the D is unclear. Germline lookup yields CDR1 LGHDT and CDR2 YNNKEL (reference sequence). The CDR3 runs to 15 residues. Trimming stripped 1 base from V and 4 bases from J, with 11 bases between.

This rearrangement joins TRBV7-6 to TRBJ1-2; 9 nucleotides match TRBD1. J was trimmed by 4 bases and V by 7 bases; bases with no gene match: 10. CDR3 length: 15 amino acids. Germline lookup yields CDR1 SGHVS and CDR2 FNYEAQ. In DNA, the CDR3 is TGTGCCAGCACCCTAGAGACAGGGGGGTTCTATGGCTACACCTTC. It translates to CASTLETGGFYGYTF.

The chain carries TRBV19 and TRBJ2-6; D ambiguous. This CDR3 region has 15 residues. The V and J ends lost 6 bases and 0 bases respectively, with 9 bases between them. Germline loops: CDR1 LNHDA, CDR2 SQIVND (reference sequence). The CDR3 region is CASSLQFSGANVLTF. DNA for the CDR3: TGTGCCAGTAGCCTACAGTTCTCTGGGGCCAACGTCCTGACTTTC.

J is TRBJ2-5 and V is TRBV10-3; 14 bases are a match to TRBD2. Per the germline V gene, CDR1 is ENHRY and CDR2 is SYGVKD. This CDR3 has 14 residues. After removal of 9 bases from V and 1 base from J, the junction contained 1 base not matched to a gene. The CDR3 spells CAIGLAGGQETQYF. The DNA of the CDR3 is TGTGCCATTGGACTAGCGGGAGGCCAAGAGACCCAGTACTTC.

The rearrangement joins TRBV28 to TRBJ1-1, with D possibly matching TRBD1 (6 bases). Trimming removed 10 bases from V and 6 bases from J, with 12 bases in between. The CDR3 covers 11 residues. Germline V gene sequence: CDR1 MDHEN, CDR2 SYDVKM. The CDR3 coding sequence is TGTGCCATCCAGGGGCGCGCTGAAGCTTTCTTT. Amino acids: CAIQGRAEAFF. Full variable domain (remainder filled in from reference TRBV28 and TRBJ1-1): DVKVTQSSRYLVKRTGEKVFLECVQDMDHENMFWYRQDPGLGLRLIYFSYDVKMKEKGDIPEGYSVSREKKERFSLILESASTNQTSMYLCAIQGRAEAFFGQGTRLTVV.

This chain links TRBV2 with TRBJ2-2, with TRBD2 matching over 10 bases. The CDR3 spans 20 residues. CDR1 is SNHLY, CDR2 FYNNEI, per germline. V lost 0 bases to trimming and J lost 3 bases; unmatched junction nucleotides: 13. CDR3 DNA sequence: TGTGCCAGCAGTGAAGCGGCCCTTATAGCGGGAGGCGTCGACACCGGGGAGCTGTTTTTT. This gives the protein CASSEAALIAGGVDTGELFF.

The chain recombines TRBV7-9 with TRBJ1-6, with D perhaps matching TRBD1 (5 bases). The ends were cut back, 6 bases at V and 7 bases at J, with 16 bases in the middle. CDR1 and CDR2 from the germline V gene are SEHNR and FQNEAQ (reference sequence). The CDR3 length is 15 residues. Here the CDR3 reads CASRPKQALNSPLHF. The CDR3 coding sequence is TGTGCCAGCAGACCTAAACAGGCCCTAAATTCACCCCTCCACTTT. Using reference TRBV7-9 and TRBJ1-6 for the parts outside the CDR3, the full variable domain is DTGVSQNPRHKITKRGQNVTFRCDPISEHNRLYWYRQTLGQGPEFLTYFQNEAQLEKSRLLSDRFSAERPKGSFSTLEIQRTEQGDSAMYLCASRPKQALNSPLHFGNGTRLTVT.

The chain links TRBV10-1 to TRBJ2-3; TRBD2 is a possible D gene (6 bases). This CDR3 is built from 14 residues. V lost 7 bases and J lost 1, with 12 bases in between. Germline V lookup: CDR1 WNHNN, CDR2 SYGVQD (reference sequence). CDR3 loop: CASNEGGRTDTQYF. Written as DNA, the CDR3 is TGCGCCAGCAACGAGGGAGGACGCACAGATACGCAGTATTTT.

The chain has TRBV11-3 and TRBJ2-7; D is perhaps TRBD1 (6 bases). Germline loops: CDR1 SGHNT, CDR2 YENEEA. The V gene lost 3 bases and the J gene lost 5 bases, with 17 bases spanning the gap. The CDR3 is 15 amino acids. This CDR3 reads CASSFSVQGFHEQYF. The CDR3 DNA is TGTGCCAGCAGCTTCTCGGTACAGGGTTTCCACGAGCAGTACTTC.

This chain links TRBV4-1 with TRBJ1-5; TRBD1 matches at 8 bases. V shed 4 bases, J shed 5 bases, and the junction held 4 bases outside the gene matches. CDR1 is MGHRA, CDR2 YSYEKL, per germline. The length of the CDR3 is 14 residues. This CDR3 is CASSPGGGDQPQHF. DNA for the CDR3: TGCGCCAGCAGCCCAGGGGGCGGGGATCAGCCCCAGCATTTT.

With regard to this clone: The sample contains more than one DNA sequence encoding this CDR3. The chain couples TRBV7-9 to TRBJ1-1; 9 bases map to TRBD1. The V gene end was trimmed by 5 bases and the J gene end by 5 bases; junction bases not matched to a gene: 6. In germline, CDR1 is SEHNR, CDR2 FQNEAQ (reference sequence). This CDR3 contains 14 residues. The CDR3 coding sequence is TGTGCCAGCAGCCCGGACAGGGGAGGGACTGAAGCTTTCTTT. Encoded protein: CASSPDRGGTEAFF.

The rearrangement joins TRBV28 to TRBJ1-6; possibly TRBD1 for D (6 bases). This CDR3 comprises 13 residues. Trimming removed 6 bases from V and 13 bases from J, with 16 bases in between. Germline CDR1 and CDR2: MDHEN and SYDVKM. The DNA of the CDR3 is TGTGCCAGCAGCGAAGGGGGTCGTGGGCCCCTCCACTTT. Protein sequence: CASSEGGRGPLHF.

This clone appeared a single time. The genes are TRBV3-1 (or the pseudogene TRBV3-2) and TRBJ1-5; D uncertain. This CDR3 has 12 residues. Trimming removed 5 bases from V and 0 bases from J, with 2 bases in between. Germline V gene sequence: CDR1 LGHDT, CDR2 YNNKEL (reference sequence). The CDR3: CASSYSNQPQHF. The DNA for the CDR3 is TGTGCCAGCAGCTATAGCAATCAGCCCCAGCATTTT.

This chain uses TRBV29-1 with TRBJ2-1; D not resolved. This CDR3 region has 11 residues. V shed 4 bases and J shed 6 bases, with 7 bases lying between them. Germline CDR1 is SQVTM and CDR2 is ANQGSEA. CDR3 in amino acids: CSVAPGNEQFF. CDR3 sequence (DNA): TGCAGCGTTGCCCCAGGCAATGAGCAGTTCTTC.

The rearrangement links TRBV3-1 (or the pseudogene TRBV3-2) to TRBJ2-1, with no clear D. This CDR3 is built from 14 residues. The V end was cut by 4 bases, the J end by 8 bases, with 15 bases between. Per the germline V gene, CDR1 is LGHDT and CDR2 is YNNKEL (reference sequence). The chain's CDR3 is CASSPGLPPYEQFF. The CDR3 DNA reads TGTGCCAGCAGCCCGGGTCTTCCCCCATATGAGCAGTTCTTC.

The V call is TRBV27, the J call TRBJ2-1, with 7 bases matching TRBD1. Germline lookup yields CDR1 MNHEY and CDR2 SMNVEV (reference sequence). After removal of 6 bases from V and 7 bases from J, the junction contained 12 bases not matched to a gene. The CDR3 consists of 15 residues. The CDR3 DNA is TGTGCCAGCAGCCTCTCGACAGGGATCTATAATGAGCAGTTCTTC. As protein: CASSLSTGIYNEQFF.

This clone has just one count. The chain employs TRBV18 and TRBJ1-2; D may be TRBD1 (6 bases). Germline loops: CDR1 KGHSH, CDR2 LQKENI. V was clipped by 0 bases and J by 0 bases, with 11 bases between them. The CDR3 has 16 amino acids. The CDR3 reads CASSPPFGTTNYGYTF. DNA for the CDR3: TGTGCCAGCTCACCACCGTTCGGGACAACTAACTATGGCTACACCTTC.

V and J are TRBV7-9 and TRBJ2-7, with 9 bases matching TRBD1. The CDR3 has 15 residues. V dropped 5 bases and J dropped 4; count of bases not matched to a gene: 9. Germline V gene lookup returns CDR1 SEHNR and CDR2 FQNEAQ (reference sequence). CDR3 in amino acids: CASSQQGAGDYEQYF. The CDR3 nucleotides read TGTGCCAGCAGCCAACAGGGGGCAGGGGATTACGAGCAGTACTTC.

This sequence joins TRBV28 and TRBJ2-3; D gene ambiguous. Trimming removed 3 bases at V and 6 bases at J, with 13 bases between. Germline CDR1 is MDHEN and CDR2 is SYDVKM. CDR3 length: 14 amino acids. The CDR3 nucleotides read TGTGCCAGCAGTTTGCCCAACAACGGGGATACGCAGTATTTT. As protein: CASSLPNNGDTQYF.

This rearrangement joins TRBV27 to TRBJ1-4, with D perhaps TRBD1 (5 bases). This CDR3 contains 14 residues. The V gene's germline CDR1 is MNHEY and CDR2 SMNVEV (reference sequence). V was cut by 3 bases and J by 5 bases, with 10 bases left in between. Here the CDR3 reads CASSFQGLNEKLFF. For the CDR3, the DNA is TGTGCCAGCAGTTTTCAGGGCCTAAATGAAAAACTGTTTTTT.

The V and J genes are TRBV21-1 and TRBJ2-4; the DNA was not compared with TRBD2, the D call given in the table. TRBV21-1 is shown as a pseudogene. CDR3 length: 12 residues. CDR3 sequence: CASSTSFPIQYF. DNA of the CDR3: TGTGCCAGCAGCACGAGTTTTCCCATTCAGTACTTC.

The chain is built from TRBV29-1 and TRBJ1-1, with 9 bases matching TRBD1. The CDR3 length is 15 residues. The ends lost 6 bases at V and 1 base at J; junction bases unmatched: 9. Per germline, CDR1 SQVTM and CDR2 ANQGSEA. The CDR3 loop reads CSVGRTGATNTEAFF. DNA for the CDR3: TGCAGCGTCGGTAGGACAGGGGCCACGAACACTGAAGCTTTCTTT.

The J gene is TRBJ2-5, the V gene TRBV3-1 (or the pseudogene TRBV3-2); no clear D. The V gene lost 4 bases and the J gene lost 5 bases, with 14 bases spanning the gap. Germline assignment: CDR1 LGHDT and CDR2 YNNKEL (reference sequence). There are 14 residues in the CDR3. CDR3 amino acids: CASSLRPGLETQYF. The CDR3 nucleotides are TGTGCCAGCAGCCTACGCCCTGGCCTGGAGACCCAGTACTTC.